These 30 T cell receptor beta chains share one sample of origin, sequenced in a study of CD8+CD57+ T cells in acquired aplastic anemia. Genomic DNA was employed as the template in profiling TCR beta VDJ and CDR3. TCRdb independently ran MiXCR on the reads; one entry per CDR3 protein. The table includes 120,000 or so distinct CDR3 sequences, roughly 50% detected once. Sample: sorted CD4+, CD8+, or CD8+CD57+ T cells (not recorded which) from PBMCs. These receptor sequences come from a human donor in good health, serving as a control.

This chain joins TRBV18 and TRBJ1-4, with unresolved D. The CDR3 totals 16 residues. The germline V and J ends were trimmed by 2 bases and 5 bases, with 15 bases remaining between them. Germline-derived CDR1 and CDR2 are KGHSH and LQKENI. The CDR3 region is CASSPSRAYGNEKLFF. The CDR3 nucleotides read TGTGCCAGCTCACCATCGCGGGCCTACGGAAATGAAAAACTGTTTTTT.

This clonotype was counted at least ten times. This CDR3 reads CAWSVGVPANTIYF. The CDR3 DNA sequence: TGTGCCTGGAGTGTAGGGGTACCCGCGAACACCATATATTTT. The chain has TRBV30 and TRBJ1-3; perhaps TRBD1 as D (5 bases). The germline V gene encodes CDR1 GTSNPN and CDR2 SVGIG (reference sequence). Trimming left V 0 bases short and J 7 bases short, with 13 bases between. The CDR3 has 14 residues.

CDR3 DNA sequence: TGTGCCAGCAGCTCGGGTCGAACCTACGAGCAGTACTTC. Translation: CASSSGRTYEQYF. J is TRBJ2-7 and V is TRBV7-2; D is unclear. Per the germline V gene, CDR1 is SGHTA and CDR2 is FQGNSA. V was pared by 4 bases and J by 2 bases, with 9 bases between. The CDR3 loop spans 13 amino acids.

This clonotype was found many times. The V call is TRBV6-1, the J call TRBJ2-7; 10 bases are shared with TRBD1. Germline V CDR1 and CDR2: MNHNS, SASEGT. V shed 1 base and J 4 bases; nucleotides not matched to a gene: 7. There are 16 residues in the CDR3. The CDR3 nucleotides read TGTGCCAGCAGTGAAGGGGACAGGGGAATTCCTTACGAGCAGTACTTC. Protein product: CASSEGDRGIPYEQYF.

J is TRBJ2-1 and V is TRBV24-1; D not certain. Germline V gene lookup returns CDR1 KGHDR and CDR2 SFDVKD. The CDR3 covers 13 residues. V dropped 4 bases and J dropped 9 bases, with 12 bases sitting between them. CDR3 protein: CATSDSRAIEQFF. The CDR3 DNA reads TGTGCCACCAGTGACTCAAGGGCGATTGAGCAGTTCTTC.

V and J are TRBV10-1 and TRBJ2-7, with D perhaps matching TRBD1 or TRBD2 (7 bases each). From germline, CDR1 is WNHNN and CDR2 SYGVQD (reference sequence). Trimming stripped 4 bases from V and 5 bases from J, with 18 bases between. CDR3 length equals 15 residues. The CDR3 spells CASSVQDREGNEQYF. CDR3 in DNA: TGCGCCAGCAGTGTCCAAGACAGGGAGGGAAACGAGCAGTACTTC.

This clonotype was seen a few times. The chain couples TRBV29-1 to TRBJ1-1; a weak D match, TRBD1 (6 bases). Germline V gene data show CDR1 as SQVTM and CDR2 as ANQGSEA. V gave up 5 bases and J gave up 2 bases, with 15 bases separating them. The CDR3 extends over 14 amino acids. This chain's CDR3 is CSVRGTSGNTEAFF. The CDR3 coding sequence is TGCAGCGTTAGGGGGACCTCTGGAAACACTGAAGCTTTCTTT.

This sequence joins TRBV3-1 and TRBJ2-1, with 8 bases identical to TRBD2. V was clipped by 4 bases and J by 3 bases; unmatched bases: 11. Germline V lookup: CDR1 LGHDT, CDR2 YNNKEL (reference sequence). The CDR3 has 17 residues. The CDR3 nucleotides are TGTGCCAGCAGCCCTGAGACGACTAGCGCGATCTACAATGAGCAGTTCTTC. The encoded protein is CASSPETTSAIYNEQFF.

The sample holds many counts of this clonotype. This chain uses TRBV6-1 with TRBJ1-6; D is unresolved. CDR1 and CDR2 from the germline V gene are MNHNS and SASEGT. The V gene lost 6 bases and the J gene lost 7 bases, with 16 bases spanning the gap. This CDR3 contains 15 residues. CDR3 coding DNA: TGTGCCAGCAGCCGAAAACGGGATGGGAATTCACCCCTCCACTTT. Translating gives CASSRKRDGNSPLHF.

This clonotype has only a few counts. DNA for the CDR3: TGCAGTGCTAGAGTTGCGGGGGTACAAGAGACCCAGTACTTC. Amino acid sequence: CSARVAGVQETQYF. V is TRBV20-1 and J is TRBJ2-5; 7 bases map to TRBD2. The V and J ends lost 1 base and 2 bases, in that order; junction bases with no gene match: 4. Germline CDR1 reads DFQATT; CDR2 reads SNEGSKA (reference sequence). This CDR3 contains 14 residues.

Regarding this clonotype: A much larger clone is a single base away; this may be a read error. The chain carries TRBV7-2 and TRBJ2-7; possible D gene TRBD2, 5 bases. Germline-derived CDR1 and CDR2 are SGHTA and FQGNSA. CDR3 length: 12 residues. CDR3 amino acids: CASSTRTGGEKF. CDR3 nucleotides: TGTGCCAGCAGCACCCGGACTGGCGGAGAGAAATTC. Combining the CDR3 with reference TRBV7-2 and TRBJ2-7 gives the whole variable domain GAGVSQSPSNKVTEKGKDVELRCDPISGHTALYWYRQSLGQGLEFLIYFQGNSAPDKSGLPSDRFSAERTGGSVSTLTIQRTQQEDSAVYLCASSTRTGGEKFGPGTRLTVT.

J is TRBJ1-5 and V is TRBV29-1; D gene uncertain. The ends were cut back, 5 bases at V and 6 bases at J, with 11 bases in the middle. This CDR3 spans 12 amino acids. CDR1 and CDR2 from the germline V gene are SQVTM and ANQGSEA. CDR3: CSVSNRSQPQHF. The CDR3 region has the DNA TGCAGCGTTTCGAACCGGAGTCAGCCCCAGCATTTT.

In DNA form, the CDR3 reads TGTGCCATCAGTGAGTCCTGGGGATCCCATGGCTACACCTTC. Translation: CAISESWGSHGYTF. The gene calls are TRBV10-3 and TRBJ1-2; no firm D call. Germline V lookup: CDR1 ENHRY, CDR2 SYGVKD. This CDR3 region has 14 residues. V lost 0 bases and J lost 6, with 11 bases in between.

This clonotype has only a few counts. The CDR3 loop is CASSYLPWTSGGAGDTQYF. Written as DNA, the CDR3 is TGTGCCAGCAGTTACCTCCCTTGGACTAGCGGGGGGGCCGGAGATACGCAGTATTTT. The chain employs TRBV6-2 or TRBV6-3 and TRBJ2-3; TRBD2 matches at 15 bases. V gave up 2 bases and J gave up 5 bases; unmatched junction bases: 11. In germline, CDR1 is MNHEY, CDR2 SVGEGT. This CDR3 has 19 residues.

There are a few counts of this clonotype. A read error is likely, as this CDR3 ends without the conserved phenylalanine or tryptophan. The chain combines TRBV3-1 with TRBJ1-2, with D unresolved. V lost 1 base and J 4 bases, leaving 7 bases between the germline ends. The CDR3 has 13 residues. Germline V gene data show CDR1 as LGHDT and CDR2 as YNNKEL (reference sequence). CDR3 sequence (DNA): TGTGCCAGCAGCCAAGTTTGGTTCTATGGCTACACCCTC. Protein sequence: CASSQVWFYGYTL.

This chain joins TRBV2 and TRBJ2-7; 14 nucleotides line up with TRBD2. V lost 7 bases, J lost 4 bases, and 3 bases stayed unmatched. Germline loops: CDR1 SNHLY, CDR2 FYNNEI. The CDR3 is 14 residues long. The CDR3 sequence: CASTRLAGGYEQYF. The CDR3, as DNA: TGTGCCAGCACCAGACTAGCGGGAGGGTACGAGCAGTACTTC.

The J gene is TRBJ2-2, the V gene TRBV5-1, with D possibly TRBD2 on 7 matching bases. Germline V gives CDR1 SGHRS, CDR2 YFSETQ. The CDR3 spans 16 residues. V gave up 4 bases and J gave up 5 bases, with 18 bases separating them. Here the CDR3 DNA reads TGCGCCAGCAGCCTGGAGGGGGGGGCCTATACCGGGGAGCTGTTTTTT. As protein: CASSLEGGAYTGELFF.

The chain recombines TRBV19 with TRBJ2-2; D may correspond to TRBD1 or TRBD2 (5 bases each). Deletions cut 11 bases from V and 11 bases from J, with 15 bases between. The CDR3 is 11 residues long. Germline-derived CDR1 and CDR2 are LNHDA and SQIVND (reference sequence). Here the CDR3 DNA reads TGTGCCTGTCAGAGGGGCCGAGAGCTGTTTTTT. This translates into CACQRGRELFF.

This clonotype was recorded a few times. The V gene is TRBV2, the J gene TRBJ2-3, with a possible D match to TRBD2 (7 bases). The length of the CDR3 is 14 residues. V lost 9 bases, J lost 6 bases, and 19 bases lay in between. Germline assignment: CDR1 SNHLY and CDR2 FYNNEI. The CDR3 sequence is CARTGPSGPDTQYF. The CDR3 DNA follows: TGTGCCAGAACAGGGCCTAGCGGACCCGATACGCAGTATTTT. Supplemented by reference TRBV2 and TRBJ2-3, the full variable domain reads EPEVTQTPSHQVTQMGQEVILRCVPISNHLYFYWYRQILGQKVEFLVSFYNNEISEKSEIFDDQFSVERPDGSNFTLKIRSTKLEDSAMYFCARTGPSGPDTQYFGPGTRLTVL.

This chain connects TRBV24-1 to TRBJ1-2, with D perhaps matching TRBD1 (5 bases). Trimming removed 2 bases from V and 7 bases from J, with 13 bases in between. Germline CDR1 is KGHDR and CDR2 is SFDVKD. There are 14 residues in the CDR3. The CDR3 nucleotides read TGTGCCACCAGTGATTATCGACAGCCTTTTGGCTACACCTTC. This gives the protein CATSDYRQPFGYTF.

V usage is TRBV7-9 and J usage is TRBJ1-2; D uncertain. The CDR3 spans 12 residues. Germline V gives CDR1 SEHNR, CDR2 FQNEAQ (reference sequence). The V and J ends lost 5 bases and 0 bases respectively, with 4 bases between them. The CDR3 sequence: CASSRTNYGYTF. In DNA, the CDR3 is TGTGCCAGCAGCCGGACTAACTATGGCTACACCTTC.

The sample holds many counts of this clonotype. The chain links TRBV6-1 to TRBJ2-7; 7 bases map to TRBD1. There are 17 residues in the CDR3. V shed 6 bases and J 5 bases; nucleotides not matched to a gene: 19. The germline CDR1 and CDR2 sequences are MNHNS and SASEGT. CDR3: CASSSGTVNLRGHEQYF. The CDR3 nucleotides are TGTGCCAGCAGCTCCGGGACAGTAAATCTAAGGGGACACGAGCAGTACTTC.

In its sample, this clonotype was seen many times. The chain carries TRBV24-1 and TRBJ2-1, with TRBD2 matching over 13 bases. The CDR3 totals 16 residues. J was trimmed by 11 bases and V by 3 bases; bases with no gene match: 9. Looked up from germline, CDR1 is KGHDR and CDR2 is SFDVKD. The CDR3 spells CATSDPVTSGGLQQFF. For the CDR3, the DNA is TGTGCCACCAGTGATCCCGTGACTAGCGGGGGGTTACAGCAGTTCTTC.

The chain uses TRBV19 and TRBJ2-5, with unresolved D. Germline CDR1 LNHDA, CDR2 SQIVND (reference sequence). The CDR3 loop spans 11 amino acids. V was pared by 5 bases and J by 3 bases, with 4 bases between. This chain's CDR3 is CASSDKETQYF. DNA for the CDR3: TGTGCCAGTAGTGATAAAGAGACCCAGTACTTC. Full variable domain (remainder filled in from reference TRBV19 and TRBJ2-5): DGGITQSPKYLFRKEGQNVTLSCEQNLNHDAMYWYRQDPGQGLRLIYYSQIVNDFQKGDIAEGYSVSREKKESFPLTVTSAQKNPTAFYLCASSDKETQYFGPGTRLLVL.

The CDR3 spells CASRRGTGMNTEAFF. The CDR3 bases are TGTGCCAGCAGACGAGGGACAGGTATGAACACTGAAGCTTTCTTT. V usage is TRBV6-1 and J usage is TRBJ1-1; 8 bases align to TRBD1. The germline CDR1 and CDR2 sequences are MNHNS and SASEGT. CDR3 length: 15 residues. V shed 6 bases, J shed 0 bases, and the junction held 6 bases outside the gene matches.

This clonotype was recorded many times. This chain connects TRBV25-1 to TRBJ1-3; D gene uncertain. This CDR3 region has 16 residues. V lost 1 base, J lost 0 bases, and 10 bases lay in between. Germline V gene data show CDR1 as MGHDK and CDR2 as SYGVNS. The CDR3 DNA follows: TGTGCCAGCAGTGAATTCCAGGCCACCTCTGGAAACACCATATATTTT. Its translation: CASSEFQATSGNTIYF. The full variable domain, in which reference TRBV25-1 and TRBJ1-3 provide the parts outside the CDR3, is EADIYQTPRYLVIGTGKKITLECSQTMGHDKMYWYQQDPGMELHLIHYSYGVNSTEKGDLSSESTVSRIRTEHFPLTLESARPSHTSQYLCASSEFQATSGNTIYFGEGSWLTVV.

The V call is TRBV18, the J call TRBJ2-2, with 7 bases fitting TRBD1. The V segment lost 2 bases and the J segment 0 bases; nucleotides outside the gene matches: 12. CDR1 is KGHSH, CDR2 LQKENI, per germline. The CDR3 runs 19 residues. The CDR3 loop reads CASSPLASTGNSNTGELFF. CDR3 bases: TGTGCCAGCTCACCATTGGCTTCGACAGGGAACTCGAACACCGGGGAGCTGTTTTTT.

This chain joins TRBV29-1 and TRBJ2-7; D is ambiguous. V was clipped by 2 bases and J by 6 bases, with 11 bases between them. The CDR3 consists of 12 residues. CDR1 is SQVTM and CDR2 is ANQGSEA in the germline V gene. The DNA for the CDR3 is TGCAGCGTTGAAACTGTGGAACGCGAGCAGTACTTC. It encodes CSVETVEREQYF.

On this clonotype itself: Since a much larger clone is just one base distant, this may be a read error. The chain employs TRBV5-8 and TRBJ2-5, with 15 bases aligning to TRBD2. The CDR3 is 15 amino acids. CDR1 is SGHTS, CDR2 YDEGEE, per germline. CDR3 nucleotides: TGTACCAGCAGCTCCGGGACTAGCGGGGGGGAGACCCAGTACTTC. It encodes CTSSSGTSGGETQYF.

Ten or more counts support this clonotype. The chain recombines TRBV6-1 with TRBJ2-1; 10 nucleotides match TRBD1. Germline V gene data show CDR1 as MNHNS and CDR2 as SASEGT. The CDR3 has 16 residues. The V and J ends lost 6 bases and 3 bases, in that order; junction bases with no gene match: 8. CDR3 sequence (DNA): TGTGCCAGCAGGCTGGGGACAGGGGCCATCTACAATGAGCAGTTCTTC. Its protein product is CASRLGTGAIYNEQFF.